The rows below give T cell receptor beta chains drawn from one sample of a study of identical twins. Via MiXCR, TCRdb re-called the 5' RACE reads, giving one row per CDR3 protein. The sample consists of 1.5 million to 2 million distinct CDR3 sequences, roughly a third of them appearing once. Sequenced: cord blood. These receptor sequences come from a newborn girl in good health. Each CDR3 is given with its conserved first and last residue. D genes are given only for firm matches. The size of a clone is reported for some rows only, either as once, few or many, or as a class for expanded clones.

>TRBJ2-3|TRBD2|few|TRBV9
CASSFHPTSAFTDTQYF
TGTGCCAGCAGCTTCCATCCGACTAGCGCTTTCACAGATACGCAGTATTTT
>TRBJ1-6|TRBD1|few|TRBV4-2
CASSQDLGGQGLYNSPLHF
TGTGCCAGCAGCCAAGATCTAGGGGGACAGGGTCTCTATAATTCACCCCTCCACTTT
>TRBJ1-4|NA|NA|TRBV5-5
CASSLATTNERLFF
TGTGCCAGCAGCTTGGCAACAACTAATGAAAGACTGTTTTTT
>TRBJ2-5|NA|NA|TRBV29-1
CSVVSGRSQETQYF
TGCAGCGTTGTCTCTGGGCGCAGTCAAGAGACCCAGTACTTC
>TRBJ1-5|TRBD1|NA|TRBV4-2
CASSQEWGQGHQPQHF
TGTGCCAGCAGCCAAGAGTGGGGACAGGGGCATCAGCCCCAGCATTTT
>TRBJ1-3|NA|few|TRBV10-3
CAIGSSGNTIYF
TGTGCCATTGGGAGCTCTGGAAACACCATATATTTT
>TRBJ2-5|NA|NA|TRBV5-4
CASSLGVDHGGETQYF
TGTGCCAGCAGCTTGGGCGTCGACCACGGTGGTGAGACCCAGTACTTC
>TRBJ2-7|NA|NA|TRBV4-1
CASSQGAESSYEQYF
TGCGCCAGCAGCCAAGGAGCGGAAAGCTCCTACGAGCAGTACTTC
>TRBJ2-7|NA|NA|TRBV5-6
CASSLVRTLSYEQYF
TGTGCCAGCAGCTTGGTGCGGACGCTTTCCTACGAGCAGTACTTC
>TRBJ2-7|NA|few|TRBV10-3
CAISEPHGRSYEQYF
TGTGCCATCAGTGAGCCGCACGGGCGGTCCTACGAGCAGTACTTC
>TRBJ1-1|NA|few|TRBV11-1
CASSRRIQAGAEAFF
TGTGCCAGCAGCCGCCGGATTCAAGCTGGGGCTGAAGCTTTCTTT
>TRBJ2-1|TRBD1|NA|TRBV5-1
CASSLDRADFYEQFF
TGTGCCAGCAGCTTGGACAGGGCCGACTTCTACGAGCAGTTCTTC
>TRBJ2-7|NA|NA|TRBV12-3/TRBV12-4
CASSSAYNEQYF
TGTGCCAGCAGCTCGGCATACAATGAGCAGTACTTC
>TRBJ1-5|TRBD1|NA|TRBV19
CASHPGQVHQPQHF
TGTGCCAGTCACCCGGGACAGGTTCATCAGCCCCAGCATTTT
>TRBJ1-2|NA|NA|TRBV27
CASSASTGGYTF
TGTGCCAGCAGTGCCTCCACGGGTGGCTACACCTTC
>TRBJ1-1|NA|NA|TRBV5-1
CASSSHPRGPEAFF
TGCGCCAGCAGCTCCCATCCTAGGGGCCCTGAAGCTTTCTTT
>TRBJ2-1|NA|few|TRBV24-1
CATSDLGQPLKLTNEQFF
TGTGCCACCAGTGATTTGGGTCAACCGCTCAAACTTACCAATGAGCAGTTCTTC
>TRBJ1-2|NA|NA|TRBV2
CASSVEESYYGYTF
TGTGCCAGCAGCGTGGAGGAGTCCTACTATGGCTACACCTTC
>TRBJ2-5|NA|few|TRBV2
CASSEVPGTQETQYF
TGTGCCAGCAGTGAGGTCCCAGGGACCCAAGAGACCCAGTACTTC
>TRBJ2-7|NA|NA|TRBV19
CASSPRHKSSYEQYF
TGTGCCAGTAGTCCCCGACACAAGAGCTCCTACGAGCAGTACTTC
>TRBJ2-1|NA|NA|TRBV12-3/TRBV12-4
CASSLDVGNPPYNEQFF
TGTGCCAGCAGTTTAGACGTCGGGAACCCTCCCTACAATGAGCAGTTCTTC
>TRBJ2-5|NA|NA|TRBV20-1
CSALGRQETQYF
TGCAGTGCTTTGGGACGTCAAGAGACCCAGTACTTC
>TRBJ2-3|TRBD2|NA|TRBV4-2
CASSQDQRSGGSDTQYF
TGTGCCAGCAGCCAAGATCAACGTAGCGGGGGTTCAGATACGCAGTATTTT
>TRBJ1-3|NA|NA|TRBV3-1
CASSSTWTVSGNTIYF
TGTGCCAGCAGCTCGACCTGGACGGTCTCTGGAAACACCATATATTTT
>TRBJ2-5|NA|NA|TRBV11-2
CASSPAFSSSSYNEQYF
TGTGCCAGCAGCCCTGCGTTTAGCTCGAGCTCCTACAATGAGCAGTACTTC
>TRBJ2-5|NA|NA|TRBV14
CASSQELGSGSNNEQYF
TGTGCCAGCAGCCAAGAGTTGGGTAGCGGAAGCAACAATGAGCAGTACTTC
>TRBJ1-1|NA|once|TRBV4-1
CASRAGSGRGTEAFF
TGCGCCAGCAGAGCTGGGAGCGGGCGAGGCACTGAAGCTTTCTTT
>TRBJ1-1|TRBD1|few|TRBV20-1
CSAPGQASLLLTEAFF
TGCAGTGCCCCAGGACAGGCCTCCTTATTGCTCACTGAAGCTTTCTTT
>TRBJ2-1|NA|few|TRBV20-1
CSASGVADEQFF
TGCAGTGCTAGCGGAGTCGCCGATGAGCAGTTCTTC
>TRBJ1-5|NA|NA|TRBV9
CASGDGQPQHF
TGTGCCAGCGGGGATGGGCAGCCCCAGCATTTT
>TRBJ1-2|NA|NA|TRBV18
CASSPSGERNGYTF
TGTGCCAGCTCACCTAGCGGCGAAAGGAATGGCTACACCTTC
>TRBJ2-1|NA|few|TRBV4-1
CASSKEPSSYNEQFF
TGCGCCAGCAGCAAGGAGCCGAGCTCCTACAATGAGCAGTTCTTC
>TRBJ1-5|NA|NA|TRBV20-1
CSAAGPSVIQPQHF
TGCAGTGCCGCGGGCCCCTCGGTTATACAGCCCCAGCATTTT